Below are 9 T cell receptor beta chains sequenced from a single sample in a study of T-cell memory formation after mild COVID-19. TCRdb redid the calling of the 5' RACE reads with MiXCR, one entry per CDR3 protein. Among more than 300,000 distinct CDR3 sequences listed, around an eighth were seen once. The sequencing sample was made of PBMCs or a T cell subset sorted from them (not recorded which). All receptors derive from a young man who had mild COVID-19 (a few samples of this study predate the infection). Cell type and time point are not known.

The rearrangement joins TRBV5-1 to TRBJ2-5; D possibly corresponds to TRBD1 (5 bases). V was cut by 0 bases and J by 5 bases, with 11 bases left in between. This CDR3 comprises 14 residues. Germline values: CDR1 SGHRS, CDR2 YFSETQ. The CDR3 bases are TGCGCCAGCAGCTTGGACGGACAATCGGAGACCCAGTACTTC. Amino acids: CASSLDGQSETQYF. The full variable domain, its missing parts supplied by reference TRBV5-1 and TRBJ2-5, is KAGVTQTPRYLIKTRGQQVTLSCSPISGHRSVSWYQQTPGQGLQFLFEYFSETQRNKGNFPGRFSGRQFSNSRSEMNVSTLELGDSALYLCASSLDGQSETQYFGPGTRLLVL.

This clonotype was observed a few times. V and J are TRBV7-2 and TRBJ1-1; a weak D match, TRBD1 (6 bases). Germline assignment: CDR1 SGHTA and CDR2 FQGNSA. V lost 6 bases and J 1 base, leaving 15 bases between the germline ends. CDR3 size: 15 residues. CDR3 DNA: TGTGCCAGCAGACCCACAGGGTTTGGGAACACTGAAGCTTTCTTT. Its translation: CASRPTGFGNTEAFF.

This chain uses TRBV28 with TRBJ2-1; 7 bases align to TRBD1. Germline lookup yields CDR1 MDHEN and CDR2 SYDVKM. This CDR3 contains 13 residues. Trimming removed 6 bases from V and 4 bases from J; junction bases left unmatched: 3. This CDR3 reads CASRWDRYNEQFF. The CDR3 DNA reads as TGTGCCAGCAGGTGGGACAGATACAATGAGCAGTTCTTC.

This clonotype occurred a few times. The chain employs TRBV4-1 and TRBJ2-6; 9 positions match TRBD2. CDR1 and CDR2 (germline): MGHRA, YSYEKL. The CDR3 runs 19 residues. J gave up 4 bases and V 4 bases, and 14 bases lay outside the gene matches. CDR3 sequence: CASSRRATAGGPGANVLTF. The CDR3 DNA reads as TGCGCCAGCAGCCGGAGAGCAACGGCGGGGGGGCCCGGGGCCAACGTCCTGACTTTC.

This clonotype was seen many times. V is TRBV12-3 or TRBV12-4 and J is TRBJ2-1; D gene unclear. The length of the CDR3 is 14 residues. Trimming took off 1 base at V and 7 bases at J, with 11 bases between the two ends. CDR3 DNA sequence: TGTGCCAGCAGTTTAGAACGGGCCTGGAATGAGCAGTTCTTC. Translating gives CASSLERAWNEQFF.

The genes are TRBV20-1 and TRBJ1-1; 7 nucleotides match TRBD1. J lost 0 bases, V lost 3 bases, and 13 bases had no gene match. Germline values: CDR1 DFQATT, CDR2 SNEGSKA (reference sequence). The CDR3 contains 17 residues. The CDR3 DNA is TGCAGTGCTAGGGCGACAGGGAGAAGGGAAATGAACACTGAAGCTTTCTTT. This gives the protein CSARATGRREMNTEAFF.

This clonotype came up a few times. CDR3 bases: TGTGCCAGCAGCTTAGAATACGGACCGAACACCGGGGAGCTGTTTTTT. The encoded protein is CASSLEYGPNTGELFF. V is TRBV7-9 and J is TRBJ2-2; D unclear. Germline V CDR1 and CDR2: SEHNR, FQNEAQ (reference sequence). This CDR3 contains 16 residues. The V end lost 1 base, the J end lost 0 bases, and 9 bases lay between the germline ends.

This clonotype has at least ten counts. The V gene is TRBV6-2 or TRBV6-3, the J gene TRBJ2-1; possibly TRBD1 for D (5 bases). The V gene lost 6 bases and the J gene lost 9 bases, with 15 bases spanning the gap. Germline V lookup: CDR1 MNHEY, CDR2 SVGEGT. The CDR3 is 13 amino acids. This chain's CDR3 is CASSYVGVFEQFF. The DNA for the CDR3 is TGTGCCAGCAGCTACGTAGGGGTTTTTGAGCAGTTCTTC.

The chain carries TRBV2 and TRBJ2-1, with 9 nucleotides matching TRBD1. The trim removed 3 bases at V and 4 bases at J, leaving 7 bases unmatched. CDR1 is SNHLY, CDR2 FYNNEI, per germline. The CDR3 has 16 residues. DNA for the CDR3: TGTGCCAGCAGTGATTCGGGACAGGGAATATACAATGAGCAGTTCTTC. Its translation: CASSDSGQGIYNEQFF.